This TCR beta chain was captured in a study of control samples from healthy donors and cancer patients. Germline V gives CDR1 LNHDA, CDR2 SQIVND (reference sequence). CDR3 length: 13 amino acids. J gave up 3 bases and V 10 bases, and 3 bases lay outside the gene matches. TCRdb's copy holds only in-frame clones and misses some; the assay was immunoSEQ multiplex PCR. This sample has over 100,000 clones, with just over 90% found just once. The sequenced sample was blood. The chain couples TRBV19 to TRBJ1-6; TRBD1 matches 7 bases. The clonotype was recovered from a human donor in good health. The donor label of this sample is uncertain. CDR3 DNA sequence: TGTGCCACCGGGGACAGCTATAATTCACCCCTCCACTTT. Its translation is CATGDSYNSPLHF.